The 5 T cell receptor beta chains below come from one sample, sequenced in a study of siplizumab effects on memory and regulatory T cells. Sequencing used immunoSEQ multiplex PCR; TCRdb keeps in-frame clones, though not all of them. The data contain some 120,000 clones, about 94% of them seen just once; the ten biggest clones take up about 1.8%. The sequenced material came from non-Treg CD4+ T cells sorted from blood. The receptors were gathered from a human donor in good health.

The V call is TRBV4-1, the J call TRBJ2-5; TRBD1 is a possible D gene (6 bases). Trimming stripped 3 bases from V and 5 bases from J, with 22 bases between. CDR3 length: 17 amino acids. Germline V gene sequence: CDR1 MGHRA, CDR2 YSYEKL. CDR3 sequence: CASSHDTRGSRPETQYF. The CDR3 nucleotides read TGCGCCAGCAGCCATGATACCAGGGGTTCACGCCCCGAGACCCAGTACTTC.

This clone appeared once. V usage is TRBV4-1 and J usage is TRBJ2-2; 11 nucleotides agree with TRBD2. The CDR3 has 17 amino acids. V lost 3 bases and J lost 6; bases outside the gene matches: 9. In germline, CDR1 is MGHRA, CDR2 YSYEKL. DNA of the CDR3: TGCGCCAGCAGCCAGCGTTTAGCGGGGGGGCCTGCCGGGGAGCTGTTTTTT. Encoded protein: CASSQRLAGGPAGELFF.

The genes are TRBV18 and TRBJ2-7; possible D gene TRBD2, 6 bases. Germline loops: CDR1 KGHSH, CDR2 LQKENI. Trimming stripped 5 bases from V and 3 bases from J, with 11 bases between. This CDR3 is built from 13 residues. The CDR3 is CASSSGEDYEQYF. In DNA form, the CDR3 reads TGTGCCAGCTCATCCGGGGAGGACTACGAGCAGTACTTC.

This clone has just one count. The gene calls are TRBV15 and TRBJ2-6; 8 bases fit TRBD1. This CDR3 region has 17 residues. In germline, CDR1 is LNHNV, CDR2 YYDKDF (reference sequence). V lost 6 bases, J lost 0 bases, and 7 bases stayed unmatched. The CDR3 DNA follows: TGTGCCACCAGACCCGGGACAGGCAGCTCTGGGGCCAACGTCCTGACTTTC. This codes for CATRPGTGSSGANVLTF. Complete variable domain (other parts from reference TRBV15 and TRBJ2-6): DAMVIQNPRYQVTQFGKPVTLSCSQTLNHNVMYWYQQKSSQAPKLLFHYYDKDFNNEADTPDNFQSRRPNTSFCFLDIRSPGLGDTAMYLCATRPGTGSSGANVLTFGAGSRLTVL.

The chain links TRBV10-3 to TRBJ2-2; the D gene is possibly TRBD1 (5 bases). Germline values: CDR1 ENHRY, CDR2 SYGVKD. This CDR3 region has 12 residues. Trimming removed 0 bases from V and 13 bases from J, with 9 bases in between. CDR3 protein: CAISESDKRLFF. CDR3 in DNA: TGTGCCATCAGTGAGTCGGACAAAAGGCTGTTTTTT.